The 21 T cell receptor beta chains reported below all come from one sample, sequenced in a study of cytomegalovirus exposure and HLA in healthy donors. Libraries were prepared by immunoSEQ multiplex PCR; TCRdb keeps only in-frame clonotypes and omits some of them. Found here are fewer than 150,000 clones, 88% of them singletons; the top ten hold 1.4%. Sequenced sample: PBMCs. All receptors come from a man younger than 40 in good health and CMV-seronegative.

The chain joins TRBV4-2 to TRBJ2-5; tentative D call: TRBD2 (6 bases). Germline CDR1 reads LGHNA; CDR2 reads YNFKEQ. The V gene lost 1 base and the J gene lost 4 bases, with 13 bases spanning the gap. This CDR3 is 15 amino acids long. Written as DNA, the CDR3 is TGTGCCAGCAGCCAAGGGAACGGGAGCGTAGAGACCCAGTACTTC. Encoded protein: CASSQGNGSVETQYF.

The CDR3 DNA sequence: TGTGCCAGCAGCTCTCCCCAAGAGACCCAGTACTTC. Protein sequence: CASSSPQETQYF. The chain uses TRBV7-6 and TRBJ2-5; D not certain. CDR1 is SGHVS, CDR2 FNYEAQ, per germline. V was cut by 4 bases and J by 1 base, with 4 bases left in between. The length of the CDR3 is 12 residues.

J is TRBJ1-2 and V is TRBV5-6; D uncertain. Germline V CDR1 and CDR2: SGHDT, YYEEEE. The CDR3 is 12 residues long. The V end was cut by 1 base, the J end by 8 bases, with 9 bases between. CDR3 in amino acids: CASSLSGGGYTF. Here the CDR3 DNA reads TGTGCCAGCAGCTTGTCAGGTGGCGGCTACACCTTC.

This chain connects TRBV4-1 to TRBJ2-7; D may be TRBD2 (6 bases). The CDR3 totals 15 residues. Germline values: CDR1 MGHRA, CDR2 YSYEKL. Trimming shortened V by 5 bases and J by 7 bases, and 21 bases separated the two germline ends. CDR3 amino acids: CASSTSGTGNWEQYF. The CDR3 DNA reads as TGCGCCAGCAGCACTTCCGGGACTGGGAATTGGGAGCAGTACTTC.

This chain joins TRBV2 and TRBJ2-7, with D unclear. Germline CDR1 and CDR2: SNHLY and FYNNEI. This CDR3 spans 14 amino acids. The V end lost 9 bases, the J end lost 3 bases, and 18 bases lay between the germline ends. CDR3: CASNPTTVVYEQYF. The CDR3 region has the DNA TGTGCCAGTAACCCGACGACTGTCGTCTACGAGCAGTACTTC.

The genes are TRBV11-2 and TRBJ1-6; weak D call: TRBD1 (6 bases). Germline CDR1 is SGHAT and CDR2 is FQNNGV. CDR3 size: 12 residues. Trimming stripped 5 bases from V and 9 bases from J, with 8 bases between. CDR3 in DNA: TGTGCCAGCAGCGCCAGGGGTTCACCCCTCCACTTT. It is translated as CASSARGSPLHF.

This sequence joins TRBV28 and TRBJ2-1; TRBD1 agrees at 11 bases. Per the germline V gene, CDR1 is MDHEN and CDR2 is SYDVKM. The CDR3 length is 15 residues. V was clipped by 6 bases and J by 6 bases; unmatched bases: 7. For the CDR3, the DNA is TGTGCCAGCAGCCTTTTTGGGACAGGGGGCAATGAGCAGTTCTTC. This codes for CASSLFGTGGNEQFF.

The CDR3 region is CASAKGDAGANVLTF. The CDR3 coding sequence is TGTGCCAGCGCCAAAGGGGATGCTGGGGCCAACGTCCTGACTTTC. This sequence joins TRBV7-2 and TRBJ2-6, with TRBD1 as a possible D gene (5 bases). The V gene lost 8 bases and the J gene lost 2 bases, with 13 bases spanning the gap. The CDR3 is made up of 15 amino acids. Germline values: CDR1 SGHTA, CDR2 FQGNSA.

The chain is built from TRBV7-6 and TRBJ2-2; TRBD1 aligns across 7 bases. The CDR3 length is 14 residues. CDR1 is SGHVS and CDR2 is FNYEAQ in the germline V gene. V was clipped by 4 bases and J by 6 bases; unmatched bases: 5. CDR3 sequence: CASSSEQGSGELFF. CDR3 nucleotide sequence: TGTGCCAGCAGCTCGGAACAGGGGTCCGGGGAGCTGTTTTTT.

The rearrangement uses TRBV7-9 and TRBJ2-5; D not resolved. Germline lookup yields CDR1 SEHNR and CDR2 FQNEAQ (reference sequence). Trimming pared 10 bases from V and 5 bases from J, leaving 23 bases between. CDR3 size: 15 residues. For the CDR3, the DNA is TGTGCCACCCTGACAAATACAGCTTTGGGTGAGACCCAGTACTTC. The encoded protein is CATLTNTALGETQYF. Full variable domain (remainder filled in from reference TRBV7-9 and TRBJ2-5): DTGVSQNPRHKITKRGQNVTFRCDPISEHNRLYWYRQTLGQGPEFLTYFQNEAQLEKSRLLSDRFSAERPKGSFSTLEIQRTEQGDSAMYLCATLTNTALGETQYFGPGTRLLVL.

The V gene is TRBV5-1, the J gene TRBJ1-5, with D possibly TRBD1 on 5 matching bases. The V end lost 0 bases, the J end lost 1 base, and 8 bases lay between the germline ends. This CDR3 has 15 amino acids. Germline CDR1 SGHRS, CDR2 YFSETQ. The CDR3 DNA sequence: TGCGCCAGCAGCTTGGACGGGGGGAGCAATCAGCCCCAGCATTTT. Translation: CASSLDGGSNQPQHF.

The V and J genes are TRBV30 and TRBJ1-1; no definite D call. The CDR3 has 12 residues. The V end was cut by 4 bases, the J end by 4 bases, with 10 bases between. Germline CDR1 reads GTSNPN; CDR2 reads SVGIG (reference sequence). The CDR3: CAWTTTGTEAFF. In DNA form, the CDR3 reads TGTGCCTGGACCACCACGGGCACTGAAGCTTTCTTT.

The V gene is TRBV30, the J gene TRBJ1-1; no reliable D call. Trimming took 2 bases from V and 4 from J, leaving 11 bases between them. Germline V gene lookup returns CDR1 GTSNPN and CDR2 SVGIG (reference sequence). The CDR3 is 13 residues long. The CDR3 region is CAWSSNGGTEAFF. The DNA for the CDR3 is TGTGCCTGGAGTTCAAACGGTGGCACTGAAGCTTTCTTT.

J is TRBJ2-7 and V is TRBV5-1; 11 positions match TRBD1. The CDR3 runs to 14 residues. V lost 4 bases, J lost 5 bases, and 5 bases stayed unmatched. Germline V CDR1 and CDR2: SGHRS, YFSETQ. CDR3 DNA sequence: TGCGCCAGCAGCGGGACAGGGGGTGGGGACGAGCAGTACTTC. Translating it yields CASSGTGGGDEQYF.

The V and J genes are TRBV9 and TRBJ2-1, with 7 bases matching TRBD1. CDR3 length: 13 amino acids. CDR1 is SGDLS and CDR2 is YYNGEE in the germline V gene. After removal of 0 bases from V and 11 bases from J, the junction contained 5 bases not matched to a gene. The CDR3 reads CASSVEGASQQFF. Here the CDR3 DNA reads TGTGCCAGCAGCGTAGAGGGGGCCTCCCAGCAGTTCTTC.

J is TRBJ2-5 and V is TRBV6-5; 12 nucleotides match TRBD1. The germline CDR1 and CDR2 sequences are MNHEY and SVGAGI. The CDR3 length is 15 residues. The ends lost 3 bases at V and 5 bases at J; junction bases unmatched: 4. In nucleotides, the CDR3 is TGTGCCAGCAGTTATGGGACAGGGGGCCGGGAGACCCAGTACTTC. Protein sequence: CASSYGTGGRETQYF.

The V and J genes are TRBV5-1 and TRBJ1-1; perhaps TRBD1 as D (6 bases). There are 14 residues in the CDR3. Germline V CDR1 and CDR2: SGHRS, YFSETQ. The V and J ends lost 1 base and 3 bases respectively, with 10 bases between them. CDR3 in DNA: TGCGCCAGCAGCTTGTACAGGGCTGACACTGAAGCTTTCTTT. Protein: CASSLYRADTEAFF.

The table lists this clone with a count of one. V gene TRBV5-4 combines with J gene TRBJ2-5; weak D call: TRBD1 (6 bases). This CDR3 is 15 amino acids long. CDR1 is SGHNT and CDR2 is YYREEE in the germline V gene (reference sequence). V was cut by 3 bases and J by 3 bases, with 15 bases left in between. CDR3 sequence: CASSSHRDIEETQYF. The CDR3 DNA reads TGTGCCAGCAGCTCACACCGGGACATCGAAGAGACCCAGTACTTC.

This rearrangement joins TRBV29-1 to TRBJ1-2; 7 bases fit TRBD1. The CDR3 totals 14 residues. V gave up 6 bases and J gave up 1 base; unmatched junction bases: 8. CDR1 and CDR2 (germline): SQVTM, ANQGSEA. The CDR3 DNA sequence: TGCAGCGTCGACAGGGAAACCATTAACTATGGCTACACCTTC. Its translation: CSVDRETINYGYTF.

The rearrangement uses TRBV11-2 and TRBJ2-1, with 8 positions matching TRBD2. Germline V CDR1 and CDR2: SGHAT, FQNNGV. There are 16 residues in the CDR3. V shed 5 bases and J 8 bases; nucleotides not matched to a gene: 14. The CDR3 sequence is CASSPGGTRVRDEQFF. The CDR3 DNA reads TGTGCCAGCAGCCCCGGAGGGACTAGGGTCCGCGATGAGCAGTTCTTC.

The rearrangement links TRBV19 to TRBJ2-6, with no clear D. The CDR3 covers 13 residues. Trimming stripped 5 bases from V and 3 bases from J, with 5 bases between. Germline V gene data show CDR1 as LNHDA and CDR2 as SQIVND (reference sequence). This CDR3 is CASSAGGANVLTF. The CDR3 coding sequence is TGTGCCAGTAGTGCCGGTGGGGCCAACGTCCTGACTTTC.